A selection of T cell receptor beta chains follows, all from one sample in a study of PD-L1 blockade in urothelial cancer. Method: immunoSEQ multiplex PCR; TCRdb's copy keeps in-frame clones and lacks some. The sample includes 98,000 or so clones, 90% seen only once; the top ten take 1.5% to 2%. The sample was PBMCs, taken around atezolizumab (anti-PD-L1) treatment. The receptors shown here come from a man aged 55 to 69 with urothelial cancer. CDR3s include the opening cysteine and the closing phenylalanine or tryptophan. A D gene is named only where the DNA matches it firmly. Clone size appears in some rows only: once, few, many, or a class for an expanded clone.

TRBJ2-1,TRBD2,.,TRBV5-4,CASREGGPSYNEQFF,TGTGCCTCCAGAGAGGGAGGGCCTTCCTACAATGAGCAGTTCTTC
TRBJ2-6,.,.,TRBV7-8,CASSLVTGANVLTF,TGTGCCAGCAGCTTAGTAACAGGGGCCAACGTCCTGACTTTC
TRBJ1-4,TRBD1,.,TRBV7-8,CASSSQGVSEKLFF,TGTGCCAGCAGTTCACAGGGGGTTTCTGAAAAACTGTTTTTT
TRBJ2-7,TRBD1,.,TRBV9,CASSVGQGASYEQYF,TGTGCCAGCAGCGTCGGACAGGGGGCATCCTACGAGCAGTACTTC
TRBJ2-5,.,.,TRBV28,CASSLGRRGVGGETQYF,TGTGCCAGCAGTTTAGGGCGACGGGGAGTGGGCGGGGAGACCCAGTACTTC
TRBJ1-1,.,.,TRBV4-3,CASSQGQHLNTEAFF,TGCGCCAGCAGCCAAGGACAGCACTTGAACACTGAAGCTTTCTTT
TRBJ2-4,.,.,TRBV28,CASSLSGSGKNIQYF,TGTGCCAGCAGTTTATCCGGGTCGGGCAAAAACATTCAGTACTTC
TRBJ2-2,.,.,TRBV27,CASKTWGAGELFF,TGTGCCAGCAAAACTTGGGGGGCCGGGGAGCTGTTTTTT
TRBJ2-2,.,once,TRBV25-1,CASKPTRRRDTGELFF,TGTGCCAGCAAACCCACCCGGCGCAGGGACACCGGGGAGCTGTTTTTT
TRBJ2-7,TRBD1,.,TRBV5-6,CASSKTGGTYEQYF,TGTGCCAGCAGCAAGACAGGGGGTACCTACGAGCAGTACTTC
TRBJ1-2,.,.,TRBV15,CATRGQNNYGYTF,TGTGCCACCCGTGGACAGAATAACTATGGCTACACCTTC
TRBJ1-1,.,.,TRBV18,CASSPGHPNTEAFF,TGTGCCAGCTCTCCTGGACACCCGAACACTGAAGCTTTCTTT
TRBJ2-7,TRBD2,.,TRBV7-2,CASRLGASGGNYEQYF,TGTGCCAGCCGATTGGGGGCTAGCGGGGGAAATTACGAGCAGTACTTC
TRBJ2-6,.,.,TRBV4-3,CASSQERGAGYSGANVLTF,TGCGCCAGCAGCCAAGAGCGCGGAGCGGGTTATTCTGGGGCCAACGTCCTGACTTTC
TRBJ2-7,TRBD1,.,TRBV5-5,CASSPRGQGVGDEQYF,TGTGCCAGCAGTCCCCGGGGACAGGGCGTCGGCGACGAGCAGTACTTC
TRBJ2-3,TRBD2,.,TRBV2,CASTSGVGTDTQYF,TGTGCCAGCACTAGCGGGGTCGGCACAGATACGCAGTATTTT